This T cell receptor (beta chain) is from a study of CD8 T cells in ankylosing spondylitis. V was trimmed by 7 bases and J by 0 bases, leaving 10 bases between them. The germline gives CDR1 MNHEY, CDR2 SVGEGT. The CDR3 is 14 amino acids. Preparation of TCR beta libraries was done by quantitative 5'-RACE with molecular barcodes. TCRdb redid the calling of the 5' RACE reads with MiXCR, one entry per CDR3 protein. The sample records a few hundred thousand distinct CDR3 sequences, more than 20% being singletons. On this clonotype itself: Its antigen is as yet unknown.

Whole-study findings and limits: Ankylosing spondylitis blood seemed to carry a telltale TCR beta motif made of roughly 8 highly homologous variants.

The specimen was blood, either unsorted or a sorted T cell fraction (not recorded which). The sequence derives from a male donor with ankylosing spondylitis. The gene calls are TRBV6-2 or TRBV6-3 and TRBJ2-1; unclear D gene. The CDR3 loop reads CASNHLSSYNEQFF. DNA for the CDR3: TGTGCCAGCAACCATCTTAGCTCCTACAATGAGCAGTTCTTC.